This section outlines one T cell receptor (beta chain) sequence together with its context. The antigen remains unidentified. The data stem from a study of blood T cells in healthy people across ages. Study conclusions and caveats: Among long-lived donors, naive CD4+ cells were more numerous and diversity higher than in aged donors. Strong correlation was found linking TCR beta diversity to naive T cell percentage.

The second PCR ran roughly 6 to 12 cycles with a sample-barcoded 5' primer and J-beta primers. A single record per CDR3 protein comes from TCRdb applying MiXCR to the 5' RACE reads. The data show 1.5 million to 1.8 million distinct CDR3 sequences, about 42% seen once. The sequenced material came from blood. The sequence was collected from a woman younger than 35 in good health.

The CDR3 nucleotides are TGTGCCAGCGGCTACGGGGTGTCCAGCACTGAAGCTTTCTTT. This gives the protein CASGYGVSSTEAFF. This chain links TRBV4-2 with TRBJ1-1; D is undetermined. The CDR3 runs 14 residues. Looked up from germline, CDR1 is LGHNA and CDR2 is YNFKEQ. V was shortened by 8 bases and J by 4 bases, with 17 bases between the two germline ends.